These 23 T cell receptor beta chains share one sample of origin, sequenced in a study of shared clonotypes between healthy human individuals (dated by TCRdb to 2018 to 2021). The library was produced with the immunoSEQ multiplex PCR assay. In its TCRdb copy, this immuneACCESS table keeps in-frame sequences only and misses some clones. Where compared with another copy, unresolved V genes explain less than half of these, and the others have no known cause. The sample has 2 million to 2.5 million clones on record, about 92% of them singletons. Clones ranked in the top ten supply 0.39% of the sample. The sequenced sample consisted of naive CD4+ T cells from PBMCs. What the cell subset or site label conveys for this sample: CD45RA+ positively selected. The origin of the receptors is a man between 18 and 35 years old in good health. Some clones in this sample may be carry-over from other donors' samples.

This clone was picked up one time. The rearrangement uses TRBV28 and TRBJ2-1; D is possibly TRBD2 (6 bases). With 6 bases removed from V and 7 bases from J, the gap between germline ends came to 19 bases. CDR1 MDHEN and CDR2 SYDVKM come from the germline V gene. The CDR3 contains 15 residues. CDR3 residues: CASRRSGLGDNEQFF. In DNA, the CDR3 is TGTGCCAGCAGAAGGAGCGGGCTGGGTGATAATGAGCAGTTCTTC.

The gene calls are TRBV5-8 and TRBJ2-3; D remains ambiguous. The CDR3 runs to 12 residues. From germline, CDR1 is SGHTS and CDR2 YDEGEE. V lost 0 bases and J lost 6, with 5 bases in between. The CDR3 region is CASSLDRDTQYF. The CDR3 DNA follows: TGTGCCAGCAGCTTGGATCGTGATACGCAGTATTTT.

The V gene is TRBV5-4, the J gene TRBJ2-7; 9 nucleotides agree with TRBD1. Germline-derived CDR1 and CDR2 are SGHNT and YYREEE (reference sequence). The CDR3 extends over 15 amino acids. Trimming cost V 4 bases and J 4 bases; bases outside gene matches: 9. The CDR3 loop reads CASSADRDREYEQYF. The CDR3 DNA sequence: TGTGCCAGCAGCGCGGACCGGGACAGGGAGTACGAGCAGTACTTC. Full variable domain (missing parts from reference TRBV5-4 and TRBJ2-7): ETGVTQSPTHLIKTRGQQVTLRCSSQSGHNTVSWYQQALGQGPQFIFQYYREEENGRGNFPPRFSGLQFPNYSSELNVNALELDDSALYLCASSADRDREYEQYFGPGTRLTVT.

The CDR3 sequence: CAITRDRGPYEQYF. Here the CDR3 DNA reads TGTGCCATCACCAGAGACAGGGGACCCTACGAGCAGTACTTC. The chain uses TRBV10-3 and TRBJ2-7, with 8 bases fitting TRBD1. The V gene's germline CDR1 is ENHRY and CDR2 SYGVKD. The CDR3 is made up of 14 amino acids. Trimming removed 7 bases from V and 2 bases from J; junction bases left unmatched: 7.

The chain is built from TRBV18 and TRBJ1-1, with D possibly matching TRBD1 (6 bases). Trimming removed 2 bases at V and 4 bases at J, with 11 bases between. The CDR3 totals 14 residues. Germline-derived CDR1 and CDR2 are KGHSH and LQKENI. The CDR3 is CASSPNKGGTEAFF. CDR3 DNA sequence: TGTGCCAGCTCACCAAATAAAGGGGGCACTGAAGCTTTCTTT.

V and J are TRBV4-1 and TRBJ1-6; the D is unclear. Germline-derived CDR1 and CDR2 are MGHRA and YSYEKL. The CDR3 contains 15 residues. V shed 4 bases and J shed 6 bases, with 13 bases lying between them. CDR3: CASSPLELRNSPLHF. DNA of the CDR3: TGCGCCAGCAGCCCCCTAGAGTTACGTAATTCACCCCTCCACTTT.

V usage is TRBV7-6 and J usage is TRBJ2-2, with a tentative D call TRBD2 (5 bases). This CDR3 region has 16 residues. The germline gives CDR1 SGHVS, CDR2 FNYEAQ. V gave up 2 bases and J gave up 1 base, with 11 bases separating them. CDR3 nucleotides: TGTGCCAGCAGCTTAAACTCGGGATTGAACACCGGGGAGCTGTTTTTT. This encodes CASSLNSGLNTGELFF.

This clone was seen just once. The chain links TRBV5-1 to TRBJ2-1; TRBD2 agrees at 12 bases. Germline CDR1 reads SGHRS; CDR2 reads YFSETQ. CDR3 length equals 15 residues. With V trimmed by 6 bases and J by 2 bases, 3 bases remained unmatched. CDR3 in DNA: TGCGCCAGCAAACTAGCGGGAGGAGCCTACAATGAGCAGTTCTTC. The encoded protein is CASKLAGGAYNEQFF.

The chain uses TRBV10-3 and TRBJ2-2, with D unresolved. The V end was cut by 10 bases, the J end by 5 bases, with 11 bases between. The CDR3 length is 12 residues. Looked up from germline, CDR1 is ENHRY and CDR2 is SYGVKD. The CDR3 loop is CATQPSTGELFF. The CDR3, as DNA: TGTGCCACCCAACCTTCAACCGGGGAGCTGTTTTTT.

CDR3 nucleotide sequence: TGCGCCAGCACCGAGAACACTGAAGCTTTCTTT. This gives the protein CASTENTEAFF. The rearrangement joins TRBV10-2 to TRBJ1-1; D is unresolved. Germline V CDR1 and CDR2: WSHSY, SAAADI. Trimming took 7 bases from V and 1 from J, leaving 4 bases between them. This CDR3 region has 11 residues.

There are a few counts of this clone. This chain joins TRBV2 and TRBJ1-1; tentatively, D is TRBD1 (5 bases). The V gene lost 4 bases and the J gene lost 1 base, with 13 bases spanning the gap. This CDR3 is 15 amino acids long. Germline values: CDR1 SNHLY, CDR2 FYNNEI. CDR3 bases: TGTGCCAGCAGTGCCCGACAGTCCCAGAACACTGAAGCTTTCTTT. Amino acid sequence: CASSARQSQNTEAFF.

The chain combines TRBV6-5 with TRBJ2-7; no reliable D call. Trimming stripped 5 bases from V and 1 base from J, with 9 bases between. Germline V lookup: CDR1 MNHEY, CDR2 SVGAGI. The CDR3 is 13 amino acids. The CDR3 protein is CASSLSQSYEQYF. The CDR3 DNA reads TGTGCCAGCAGTCTTAGTCAATCCTACGAGCAGTACTTC.

The chain carries TRBV7-6 and TRBJ1-2; D gene uncertain. Germline-derived CDR1 and CDR2 are SGHVS and FNYEAQ. V dropped 3 bases and J dropped 1 base, with 12 bases sitting between them. This CDR3 spans 15 amino acids. CDR3 nucleotides: TGTGCCAGCAGCTTGCAGGACCTACTTAACTATGGCTACACCTTC. Translating it yields CASSLQDLLNYGYTF.

V and J are TRBV29-1 and TRBJ2-1; TRBD2 agrees at 7 bases. The CDR3 length is 14 residues. Germline V gene data show CDR1 as SQVTM and CDR2 as ANQGSEA. V was pared by 1 base and J by 3 bases, with 3 bases of the junction left unmatched. The CDR3 DNA follows: TGCAGCGTTGAAGGGACTAGGATCTACAATGAGCAGTTCTTC. This codes for CSVEGTRIYNEQFF.

This clone appeared once. The chain combines TRBV7-3 with TRBJ2-1, with D perhaps TRBD2 (5 bases). V lost 2 bases and J 6 bases, leaving 14 bases between the germline ends. CDR3 length: 15 residues. CDR1 SGHTA and CDR2 FQGTGA come from the germline V gene. This chain's CDR3 is CASSLGSWTLNEQFF. The CDR3 DNA follows: TGTGCCAGCAGCTTAGGGAGTTGGACCCTCAATGAGCAGTTCTTC.

The V call is TRBV27, the J call TRBJ2-1, with 16 bases that match TRBD2. CDR3 length equals 17 residues. The ends lost 4 bases at V and 8 bases at J; junction bases unmatched: 8. CDR1 MNHEY and CDR2 SMNVEV come from the germline V gene (reference sequence). CDR3 nucleotide sequence: TGTGCCAGCAGTTCACCGGGACTAGCGGGAGGGCCCTATGAGCAGTTCTTC. Amino acids: CASSSPGLAGGPYEQFF.

Remarks on this clone: The same CDR3 also results from other DNA sequences found in this sample. The genes are TRBV5-1 and TRBJ2-7; D gene unclear. The CDR3 contains 13 residues. Trimming took 0 bases from V and 2 from J, leaving 6 bases between them. Germline V CDR1 and CDR2: SGHRS, YFSETQ. The CDR3 DNA sequence: TGCGCCAGCAGCTTGGTCCCGACCTACGAGCAGTACTTC. This codes for CASSLVPTYEQYF.

The chain carries TRBV2 and TRBJ1-5, with unresolved D. The CDR3 extends over 16 amino acids. V was cut by 4 bases and J by 0 bases, with 13 bases left in between. The germline V gene has CDR1 SNHLY and CDR2 FYNNEI. The CDR3 DNA sequence: TGTGCCAGCAGTGGTCGGGAACCTTATAGCAATCAGCCCCAGCATTTT. Residues: CASSGREPYSNQPQHF.

CDR3 coding DNA: TGTGCCTGGAGTGTAGGGGTTACTAGCACAGATACGCAGTATTTT. Translation gives CAWSVGVTSTDTQYF. This chain uses TRBV30 with TRBJ2-3; the D gene is possibly TRBD1 (5 bases). Trimming shortened V by 0 bases and J by 0 bases, and 10 bases separated the two germline ends. CDR3 length equals 15 residues. The germline V gene encodes CDR1 GTSNPN and CDR2 SVGIG (reference sequence).

V gene TRBV6-5 combines with J gene TRBJ1-1, with TRBD1 identical over 7 bases. The CDR3 length is 16 residues. Per germline, CDR1 MNHEY and CDR2 SVGAGI. V dropped 2 bases and J dropped 2; count of bases not matched to a gene: 8. The CDR3 loop reads CASSYPTTGPNTEAFF. The CDR3 DNA sequence: TGTGCCAGCAGTTACCCAACGACAGGGCCCAACACTGAAGCTTTCTTT.

The chain joins TRBV7-3 to TRBJ2-1; maybe TRBD2 (6 bases). V dropped 2 bases and J dropped 2 bases, with 10 bases sitting between them. This CDR3 has 15 residues. Germline V gene lookup returns CDR1 SGHTA and CDR2 FQGTGA. The CDR3 is CASSLSGGTYNEQFF. CDR3 DNA: TGTGCCAGCAGCTTATCCGGCGGGACCTACAATGAGCAGTTCTTC.

The genes are TRBV27 and TRBJ2-2; D possibly corresponds to TRBD1 (5 bases). Trimming stripped 3 bases from V and 0 bases from J, with 8 bases between. The CDR3 covers 15 residues. CDR1 and CDR2 from the germline V gene are MNHEY and SMNVEV (reference sequence). The CDR3: CASSFQGANTGELFF. CDR3 bases: TGTGCCAGCAGTTTCCAGGGTGCGAACACCGGGGAGCTGTTTTTT.

The J gene is TRBJ2-7, the V gene TRBV6-5, with D hard to call. Trimming took 6 bases from V and 0 from J, leaving 12 bases between them. This CDR3 comprises 14 residues. Germline CDR1 reads MNHEY; CDR2 reads SVGAGI. For the CDR3, the DNA is TGTGCCAGCAGGAAGTCTAAAAGCTCCTACGAGCAGTACTTC. Its protein product is CASRKSKSSYEQYF.